This note documents a single T cell receptor (beta chain) sequence. This record comes from a study of blood T cell repertoires in COVID-19. The protocol was immunoSEQ multiplex PCR, while the TCRdb copy is restricted to in-frame clones and leaves out a portion. This table holds some 240,000 clones, roughly four fifths found once. CDR1 and CDR2 from the germline V gene are MGHRA and YSYEKL. V gave up 5 bases and J gave up 5 bases; unmatched junction bases: 7. The CDR3 consists of 14 residues. Those enrolled in Seattle joined during active infection and were followed longitudinally afterward. The sequenced sample was peripheral blood. This TCR derives from an elderly woman with COVID-19, enrolled during active disease. The chain uses TRBV4-1 and TRBJ1-2, with 8 bases matching TRBD1. The CDR3 nucleotides read TGCGCCAGCAGCGGCGGGACAGGCCGGTATGGCTACACCTTC. Amino acid sequence: CASSGGTGRYGYTF.